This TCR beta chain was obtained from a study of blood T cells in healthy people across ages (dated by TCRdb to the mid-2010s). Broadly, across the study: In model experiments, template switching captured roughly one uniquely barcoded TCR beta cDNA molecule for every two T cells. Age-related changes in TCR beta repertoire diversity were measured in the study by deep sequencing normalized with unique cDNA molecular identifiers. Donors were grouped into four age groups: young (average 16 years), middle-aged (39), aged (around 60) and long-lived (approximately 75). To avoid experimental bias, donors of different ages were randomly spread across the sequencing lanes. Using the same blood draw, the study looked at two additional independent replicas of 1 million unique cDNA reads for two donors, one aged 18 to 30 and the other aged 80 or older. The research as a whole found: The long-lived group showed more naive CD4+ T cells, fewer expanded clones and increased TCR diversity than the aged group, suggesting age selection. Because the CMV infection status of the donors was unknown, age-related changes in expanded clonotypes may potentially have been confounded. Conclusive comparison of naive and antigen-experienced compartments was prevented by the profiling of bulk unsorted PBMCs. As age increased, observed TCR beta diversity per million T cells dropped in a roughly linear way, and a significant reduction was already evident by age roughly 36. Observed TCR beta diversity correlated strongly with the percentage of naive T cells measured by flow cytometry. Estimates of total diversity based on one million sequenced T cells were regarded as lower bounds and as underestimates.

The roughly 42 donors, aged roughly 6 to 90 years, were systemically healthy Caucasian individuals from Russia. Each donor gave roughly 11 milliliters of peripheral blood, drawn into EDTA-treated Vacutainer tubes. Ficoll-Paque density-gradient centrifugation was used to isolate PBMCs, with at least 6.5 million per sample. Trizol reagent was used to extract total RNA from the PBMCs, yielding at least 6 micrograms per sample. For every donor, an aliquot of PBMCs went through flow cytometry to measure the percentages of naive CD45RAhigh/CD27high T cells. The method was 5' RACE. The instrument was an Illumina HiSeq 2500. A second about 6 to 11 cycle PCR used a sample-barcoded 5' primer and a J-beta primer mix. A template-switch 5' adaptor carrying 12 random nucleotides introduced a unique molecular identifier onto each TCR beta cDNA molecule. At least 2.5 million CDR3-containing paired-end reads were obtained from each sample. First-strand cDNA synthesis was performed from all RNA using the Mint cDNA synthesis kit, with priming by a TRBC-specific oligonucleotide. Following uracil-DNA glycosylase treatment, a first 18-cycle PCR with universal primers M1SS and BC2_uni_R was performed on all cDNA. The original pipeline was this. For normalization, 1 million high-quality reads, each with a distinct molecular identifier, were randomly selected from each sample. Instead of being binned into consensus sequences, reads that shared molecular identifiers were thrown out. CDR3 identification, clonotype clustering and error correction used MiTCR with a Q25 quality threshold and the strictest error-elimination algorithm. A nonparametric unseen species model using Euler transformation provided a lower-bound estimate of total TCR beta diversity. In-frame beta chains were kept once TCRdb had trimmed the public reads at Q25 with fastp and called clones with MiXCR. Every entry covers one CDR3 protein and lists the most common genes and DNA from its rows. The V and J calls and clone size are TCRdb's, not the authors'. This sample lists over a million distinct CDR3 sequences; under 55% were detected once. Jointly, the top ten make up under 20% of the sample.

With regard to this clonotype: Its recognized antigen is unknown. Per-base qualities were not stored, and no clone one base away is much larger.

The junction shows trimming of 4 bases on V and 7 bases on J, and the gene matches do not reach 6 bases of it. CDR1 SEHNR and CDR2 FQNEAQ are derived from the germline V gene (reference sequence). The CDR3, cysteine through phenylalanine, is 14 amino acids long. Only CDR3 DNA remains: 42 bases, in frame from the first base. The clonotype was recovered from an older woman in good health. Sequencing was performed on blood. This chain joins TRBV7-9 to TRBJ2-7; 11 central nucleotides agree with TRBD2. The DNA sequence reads TGTGCCAGCAGCTCCACTAGCGGGAGCAATGAGCAGTACTTC. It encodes CASSSTSGSNEQYF.